Included here is one TCR beta chain sequence, with context. Its cognate antigen is unknown. This sample includes further DNA sequences coding for the same CDR3. The data derive from a study of CD4 T cells in relation to SARS-CoV-2 and coronaviruses. Study as a whole: Convalescent patients had median age about 40 years, range about 21 to 80. Convalescent patients were about eight males and a few females; two were Hispanic.

Sequencing used immunoSEQ multiplex PCR; TCRdb keeps in-frame clones, though not all of them. The sample yields 35,000 to 40,000 clones, around four fifths seen once. Germline values: CDR1 SGHTA, CDR2 FQGNSA. This CDR3 has 11 residues. With 2 bases removed from V and 5 bases from J, the gap between germline ends came to 3 bases. The sequence came from an adult with COVID-19. This chain connects TRBV7-2 to TRBJ2-5; D remains ambiguous. Sequenced input: memory CD4+ T cells from PBMCs, cultured in vitro. The CDR3 region has the DNA TGTGCCAGCAGCTTATCTGAGACCCAGTACTTC. Amino acids: CASSLSETQYF.